The 11 T cell receptor beta chains listed next were all sequenced from one sample in a study of breast tumors, draining lymph nodes, adjacent tissues. Samples came from axillary lymph nodes draining the breast cancer. TCRdb reprocessed the multiplex PCR reads with MiXCR, giving one entry per CDR3 protein. The repertoire holds approximately 170,000 distinct CDR3 sequences, with 33% as singletons. Sequenced sample: axillary lymph node tissue. The source of these receptors is a female donor with breast cancer. Some clones in this sample may be carry-over from other donors' samples.

This clonotype was detected many times. The chain uses TRBV7-2 and TRBJ2-7; 9 bases match TRBD1. The trim removed 5 bases at V and 4 bases at J, leaving 9 bases unmatched. Per germline, CDR1 SGHTA and CDR2 FQGNSA. This CDR3 has 15 residues. The chain's CDR3 is CASSKDRDRVYEQYF. The CDR3 DNA sequence: TGTGCCAGCAGCAAAGACCGGGACAGGGTATACGAGCAGTACTTC.

This clonotype has at least ten counts. This chain links TRBV6-5 with TRBJ2-2, with D perhaps matching TRBD2 (6 bases). V was clipped by 6 bases and J by 4 bases, with 18 bases between them. The germline gives CDR1 MNHEY, CDR2 SVGAGI. This CDR3 has 16 amino acids. The CDR3 spells CASSLPPGLGTGELFF. Here the CDR3 DNA reads TGTGCCAGCAGCTTACCCCCGGGACTCGGCACCGGGGAGCTGTTTTTT.

By its share, this clonotype is medium-sized. J is TRBJ1-4 and V is TRBV20-1; the match to TRBD1 covers 8 bases. Germline V gives CDR1 DFQATT, CDR2 SNEGSKA (reference sequence). The ends lost 7 bases at V and 8 bases at J; junction bases unmatched: 9. CDR3 length: 13 amino acids. The CDR3 is CSGMQGAGEKLFF. The CDR3 DNA sequence: TGCAGTGGCATGCAGGGGGCGGGAGAAAAACTGTTTTTT.

The chain combines TRBV7-4 with TRBJ2-2, with a possible D match to TRBD1 (6 bases). The CDR3 consists of 16 residues. V was shortened by 4 bases and J by 2 bases, with 14 bases between the two germline ends. The germline V gene has CDR1 SGHVT and CDR2 SQSDAQ. The CDR3: CASSSQGSGNTGELFF. The CDR3, as DNA: TGTGCCAGCAGCTCACAGGGCTCTGGAAACACCGGGGAGCTGTTTTTT.

Many counts were recorded for this clonotype. The chain employs TRBV6-1 and TRBJ2-7; 7 bases are shared with TRBD1. The germline CDR1 and CDR2 sequences are MNHNS and SASEGT. With V trimmed by 6 bases and J by 7 bases, 15 bases remained unmatched. The CDR3 runs to 15 residues. The CDR3 region is CASSEGQPSRGEQYF. CDR3 DNA sequence: TGTGCCAGCAGCGAGGGACAGCCATCAAGAGGGGAGCAGTACTTC.

With regard to this clonotype: Because it lacks the conserved phenylalanine or tryptophan at the end, this CDR3 is likely a read error. This sequence joins TRBV6-5 and TRBJ1-4, with 8 bases aligning to TRBD1. Trimming at V came to 4 bases and at J to 3 bases, leaving 7 bases not matched to a gene. The CDR3 loop spans 16 amino acids. CDR1 and CDR2 (germline): MNHEY, SVGAGI. CDR3 sequence reads: CASSWDRSRANEKLFL. CDR3 coding DNA: TGTGCCAGCAGTTGGGACAGGAGTCGGGCTAATGAAAAACTGTTTCTC.

This clonotype was detected many times. This sequence joins TRBV2 and TRBJ2-3; D remains unclear. The CDR3 is made up of 14 amino acids. V shed 7 bases and J shed 0 bases, with 11 bases lying between them. Per germline, CDR1 SNHLY and CDR2 FYNNEI. CDR3: CASTFDASTDTQYF. Written as DNA, the CDR3 is TGTGCCAGCACTTTCGATGCGAGCACAGATACGCAGTATTTT.

Comments on this clonotype: Since the CDR3 does not end with the conserved phenylalanine or tryptophan, this likely comes from a read error. This chain uses TRBV24-1 with TRBJ2-2; the D is unclear. There are 13 residues in the CDR3. Trimming removed 0 bases at V and 5 bases at J, with 3 bases between. The germline gives CDR1 KGHDR, CDR2 SFDVKD. This CDR3 reads CATSDLDTGELFY. The DNA for the CDR3 is TGTGCCACCAGTGATTTGGATACCGGGGAGCTGTTTTAT.

This clonotype was observed a handful of times. The chain joins TRBV11-1 to TRBJ2-1, with TRBD1 as a possible D gene (6 bases). Germline V CDR1 and CDR2: SGHAT, FQDESV (reference sequence). V lost 8 bases and J 4 bases, leaving 18 bases between the germline ends. This CDR3 comprises 15 residues. DNA for the CDR3: TGTGCCAGCGGCCGTAATGGGGGCGGTTACAATGAGCAGTTCTTC. It specifies CASGRNGGGYNEQFF.

This clonotype was counted many times. The rearrangement joins TRBV4-1 to TRBJ1-5; D remains unclear. The CDR3 length is 15 residues. Per the germline V gene, CDR1 is MGHRA and CDR2 is YSYEKL. The germline V and J ends were trimmed by 4 bases and 3 bases, with 13 bases remaining between them. The CDR3 bases are TGCGCCAGCAGCCTCAACGCACAGAACAATCAGCCCCAGCATTTT. Its translation: CASSLNAQNNQPQHF.

This clonotype was counted a single time. The rearrangement uses TRBV5-1 and TRBJ2-5; 9 bases map to TRBD1. CDR3 length equals 15 residues. Germline trimming cut 3 bases from V and 5 bases from J; bases unmatched to any gene: 8. Germline loops: CDR1 SGHRS, CDR2 YFSETQ. The CDR3 nucleotides read TGCGCCAGCAGCTACGGACAGGGGAAGGGGGAGACCCAGTACTTC. Translation: CASSYGQGKGETQYF.